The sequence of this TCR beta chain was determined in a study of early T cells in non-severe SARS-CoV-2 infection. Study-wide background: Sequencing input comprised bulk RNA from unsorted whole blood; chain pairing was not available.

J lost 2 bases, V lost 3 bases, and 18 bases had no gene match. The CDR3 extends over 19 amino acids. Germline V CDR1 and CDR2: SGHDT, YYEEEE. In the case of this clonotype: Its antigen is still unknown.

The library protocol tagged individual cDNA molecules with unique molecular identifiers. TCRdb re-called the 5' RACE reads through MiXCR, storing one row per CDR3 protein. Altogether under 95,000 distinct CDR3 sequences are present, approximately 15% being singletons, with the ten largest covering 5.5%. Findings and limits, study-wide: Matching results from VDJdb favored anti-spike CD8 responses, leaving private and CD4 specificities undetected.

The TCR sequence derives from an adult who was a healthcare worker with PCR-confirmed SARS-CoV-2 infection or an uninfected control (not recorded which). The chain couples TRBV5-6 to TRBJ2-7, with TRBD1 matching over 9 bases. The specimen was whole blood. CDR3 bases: TGTGCCAGCAGCTCCTCGAACCTTCGGGGGACAGGGTTTCCCTACGAGCAGTACTTC. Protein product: CASSSSNLRGTGFPYEQYF.